The clone carrying this T cell receptor (beta chain) was detected many times. This sample is drawn from a study of low-dose radiotherapy and immunotherapy resistance in tumors. For the study at large: A total of 6.5 Gy was given to Cohort 1 as 0.5 Gy per fraction every 2 weeks. Patients received cyclophosphamide 200 mg/m2 intravenously every two weeks, the day before radiation-immunotherapy. Aspirin 300 mg was given orally each day for four cycles from cycle 1 day 1.

Trimming shortened V by 4 bases and J by 9 bases, and 15 bases separated the two germline ends. The CDR3 has 14 residues. Time point denoted: after trial treatment. Indicated treatment: LDRT plus nivolumab, ipilimumab, low-dose cyclophosphamide and aspirin (RACIN trial). First-strand cDNA relied on TRAV- and TRBV-specific primers spanning alpha and beta chains. TCRs were amplified for roughly 22 PCR cycles with a constant-region primer and V-primer adapter. TCRdb reanalysed the reads using MiXCR and keeps one entry per CDR3 protein. The data contain about 35,000 distinct CDR3 sequences, more than 20% of them seen just once; the ten biggest clones take up roughly 10%.

The V and J genes are TRBV12-3 or TRBV12-4 and TRBJ2-2; D gene unclear. This clonotype was sampled from a female donor with ovarian cancer. The specimen was PBMCs, collected after low-dose radiotherapy plus immunotherapy. CDR3: CASSYFSGARELFF. The DNA for the CDR3 is TGTGCCAGCAGTTACTTCTCCGGCGCCCGGGAGCTGTTTTTT.